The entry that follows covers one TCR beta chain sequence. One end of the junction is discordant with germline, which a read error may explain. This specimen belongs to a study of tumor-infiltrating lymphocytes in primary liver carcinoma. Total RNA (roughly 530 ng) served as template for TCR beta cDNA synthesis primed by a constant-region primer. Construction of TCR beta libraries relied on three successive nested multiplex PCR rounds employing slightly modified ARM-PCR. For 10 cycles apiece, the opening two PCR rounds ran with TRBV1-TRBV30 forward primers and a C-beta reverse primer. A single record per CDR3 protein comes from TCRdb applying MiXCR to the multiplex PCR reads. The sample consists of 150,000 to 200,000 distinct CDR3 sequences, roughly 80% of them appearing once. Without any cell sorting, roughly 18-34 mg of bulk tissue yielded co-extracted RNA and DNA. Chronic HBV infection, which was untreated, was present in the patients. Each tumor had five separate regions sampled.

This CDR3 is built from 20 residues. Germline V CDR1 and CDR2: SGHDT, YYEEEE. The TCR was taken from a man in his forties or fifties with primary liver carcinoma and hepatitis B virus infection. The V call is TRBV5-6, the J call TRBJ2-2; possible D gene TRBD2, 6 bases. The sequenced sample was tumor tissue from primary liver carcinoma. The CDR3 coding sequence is TGTGCCGGCAGCTTAGTAATCAGTGGCGGGAACCATACGAACACCGGGGAGCTGTATTTT. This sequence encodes CAGSLVISGGNHTNTGELYF.